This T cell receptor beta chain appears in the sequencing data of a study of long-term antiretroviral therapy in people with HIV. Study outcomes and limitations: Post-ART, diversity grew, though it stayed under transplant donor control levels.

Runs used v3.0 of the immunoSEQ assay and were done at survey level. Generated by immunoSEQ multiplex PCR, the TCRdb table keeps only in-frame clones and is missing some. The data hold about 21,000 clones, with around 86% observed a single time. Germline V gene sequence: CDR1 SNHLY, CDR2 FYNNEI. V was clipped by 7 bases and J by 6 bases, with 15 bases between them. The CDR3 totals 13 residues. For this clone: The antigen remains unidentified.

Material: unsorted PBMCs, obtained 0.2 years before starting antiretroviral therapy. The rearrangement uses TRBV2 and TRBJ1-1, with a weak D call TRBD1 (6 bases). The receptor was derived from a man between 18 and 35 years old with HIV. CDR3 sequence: CASTEGGLAEAFF. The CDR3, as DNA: TGTGCCAGCACCGAAGGGGGGCTGGCTGAAGCTTTCTTT.